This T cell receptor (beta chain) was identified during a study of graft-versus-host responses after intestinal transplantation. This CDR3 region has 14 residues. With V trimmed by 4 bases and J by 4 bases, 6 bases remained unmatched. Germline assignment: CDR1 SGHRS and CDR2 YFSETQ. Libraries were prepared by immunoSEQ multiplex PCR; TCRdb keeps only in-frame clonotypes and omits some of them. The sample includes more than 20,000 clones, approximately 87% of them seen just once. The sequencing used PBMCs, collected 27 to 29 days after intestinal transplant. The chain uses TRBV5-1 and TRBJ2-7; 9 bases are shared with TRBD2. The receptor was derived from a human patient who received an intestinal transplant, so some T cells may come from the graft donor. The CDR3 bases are TGCGCCAGCAGCCTCGGGACTAGCACATACGAGCAGTACTTC. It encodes CASSLGTSTYEQYF. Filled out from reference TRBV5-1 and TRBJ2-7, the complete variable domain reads KAGVTQTPRYLIKTRGQQVTLSCSPISGHRSVSWYQQTPGQGLQFLFEYFSETQRNKGNFPGRFSGRQFSNSRSEMNVSTLELGDSALYLCASSLGTSTYEQYFGPGTRLTVT.